These 17 T cell receptor beta chains originate from one sample sequenced in a study of T cells in localized non-small cell lung cancer. Only in-frame clones appear in the TCRdb table, and some are missing; sequencing was by immunoSEQ multiplex PCR. Among about 21,000 clones, 70% to 90% were seen once, and the ten largest hold just under 30%. This material consisted of peripheral blood mononuclear cells, taken before any cancer treatment. These receptors all stem from a male donor older than 55 with stage II lung adenocarcinoma.

The chain employs TRBV28 and TRBJ1-6; 9 bases match TRBD1. V shed 6 bases and J 6 bases; nucleotides not matched to a gene: 6. The CDR3 has 15 amino acids. CDR1 and CDR2 from the germline V gene are MDHEN and SYDVKM. CDR3 nucleotides: TGTGCCAGCAGGGTAGTGGGACAGGGTAATTCACCCCTCCACTTT. Protein product: CASRVVGQGNSPLHF.

CDR3 loop: CASSPGLAGFEQYF. The CDR3 bases are TGTGCCAGCAGCCCGGGACTAGCGGGATTCGAGCAGTACTTC. This chain uses TRBV27 with TRBJ2-7; TRBD2 aligns across 13 bases. V shed 6 bases and J 6 bases; nucleotides not matched to a gene: 5. The germline V gene has CDR1 MNHEY and CDR2 SMNVEV (reference sequence). CDR3 length: 14 residues.

The count of this clone is one. V and J are TRBV19 and TRBJ1-5; 10 bases fit TRBD1. Germline values: CDR1 LNHDA, CDR2 SQIVND (reference sequence). The junction had 7 bases not matched to a gene; V was cut back by 2 bases and J by 6 bases. CDR3 length: 16 amino acids. The CDR3 nucleotides read TGTGCCAGTAGTATACGGACAGGGGGGGTAGGTCAGCCCCAGCATTTT. Translated, it gives CASSIRTGGVGQPQHF.

The chain combines TRBV11-2 with TRBJ2-6, with D hard to call. This CDR3 has 15 residues. Trimming took 0 bases from V and 4 from J, leaving 7 bases between them. Germline V gene sequence: CDR1 SGHAT, CDR2 FQNNGV. CDR3 in DNA: TGTGCCAGCAGCTTAGATCTATACGGGGCCAACGTCCTGACTTTC. This translates into CASSLDLYGANVLTF. Supplemented by reference TRBV11-2 and TRBJ2-6, the full variable domain reads EAGVAQSPRYKIIEKRQSVAFWCNPISGHATLYWYQQILGQGPKLLIQFQNNGVVDDSQLPKDRFSAERLKGVDSTLKIQPAKLEDSAVYLCASSLDLYGANVLTFGAGSRLTVL.

The J gene is TRBJ2-3, the V gene TRBV9; D might be TRBD2 (9 bases). Germline V gene data show CDR1 as SGDLS and CDR2 as YYNGEE. The CDR3 has 18 amino acids. V was trimmed by 0 bases and J by 6 bases, leaving 23 bases between them. The DNA for the CDR3 is TGTGCCAGCAGCGTAGGCACTCCAGGGGGCCTAGCGGGGGATACGCAGTATTTT. As protein: CASSVGTPGGLAGDTQYF.

The rearrangement joins TRBV6-6 to TRBJ2-7; perhaps TRBD1 as D (6 bases). Germline-derived CDR1 and CDR2 are MNHNY and SVGAGI (reference sequence). V lost 10 bases, J lost 3 bases, and 16 bases lay in between. The CDR3 totals 13 residues. The DNA for the CDR3 is TGTGCCAACTCCCAGGGGATGAACTACGAGCAGTACTTC. It is translated as CANSQGMNYEQYF.

V gene TRBV18 combines with J gene TRBJ2-2; D might be TRBD1 (5 bases). V lost 3 bases to trimming and J lost 4 bases, with 9 bases between them. Germline CDR1 KGHSH, CDR2 LQKENI. This CDR3 comprises 14 residues. CDR3: CASSPVRATGELFF. CDR3 nucleotides: TGTGCCAGCTCACCCGTCAGGGCCACCGGGGAGCTGTTTTTT. Looking up the rest from reference TRBV18 and TRBJ2-2 gives the full variable domain: NAGVMQNPRHLVRRRGQEARLRCSPMKGHSHVYWYRQLPEEGLKFMVYLQKENIIDESGMPKERFSAEFPKEGPSILRIQQVVRGDSAAYFCASSPVRATGELFFGEGSRLTVL.

This rearrangement joins TRBV29-1 to TRBJ2-7; D call uncertain. The CDR3 loop spans 11 amino acids. V was trimmed by 4 bases and J by 7 bases, leaving 11 bases between them. Germline V gives CDR1 SQVTM, CDR2 ANQGSEA. CDR3 nucleotides: TGCAGCGTTGTGGTGTTCTTGGAGCAGTACTTC. Protein product: CSVVVFLEQYF.

This chain links TRBV4-1 with TRBJ2-5, with TRBD2 as a possible D gene (6 bases). With 0 bases removed from V and 4 bases from J, the gap between germline ends came to 24 bases. The CDR3 covers 19 residues. Germline values: CDR1 MGHRA, CDR2 YSYEKL. The CDR3: CASSQDRADIGSRGETQYF. The CDR3 nucleotides read TGCGCCAGCAGCCAAGATCGGGCGGATATCGGGAGCCGCGGAGAGACCCAGTACTTC.

J is TRBJ2-1 and V is TRBV2; no reliable D call. Trimming removed 4 bases at V and 6 bases at J, with 7 bases between. Germline CDR1 is SNHLY and CDR2 is FYNNEI. CDR3 length equals 12 residues. CDR3 amino acids: CASSAAINEQFF. The CDR3 DNA reads as TGTGCCAGCAGTGCGGCGATCAATGAGCAGTTCTTC.

The J gene is TRBJ1-4, the V gene TRBV18; D is possibly TRBD1 (6 bases). The CDR3 spans 16 residues. Per the germline V gene, CDR1 is KGHSH and CDR2 is LQKENI. Deletions cut 0 bases from V and 8 bases from J, with 16 bases between. The CDR3 DNA sequence: TGTGCCAGCTCACCACCGACGCAGGGGTTCGTCGAAAAACTGTTTTTT. As protein: CASSPPTQGFVEKLFF.

V usage is TRBV10-3 and J usage is TRBJ1-1; 7 nucleotides line up with TRBD1. V shed 5 bases, J shed 0 bases, and the junction held 6 bases outside the gene matches. The germline gives CDR1 ENHRY, CDR2 SYGVKD. The CDR3 covers 15 residues. CDR3 sequence reads: CAISRDREVNTEAFF. CDR3 coding DNA: TGTGCCATCAGTCGAGACAGGGAGGTGAACACTGAAGCTTTCTTT.

The chain joins TRBV20-1 to TRBJ1-2, with D unclear. V lost 3 bases, J lost 8 bases, and 10 bases lay in between. Germline CDR1 is DFQATT and CDR2 is SNEGSKA (reference sequence). The CDR3 length is 11 residues. CDR3 in DNA: TGCAGTGCTAGGGGCCAGAGAGGCTACACCTTC. This gives the protein CSARGQRGYTF.

The chain recombines TRBV9 with TRBJ2-1; 7 bases fit TRBD2. CDR1 is SGDLS, CDR2 YYNGEE, per germline. The CDR3 spans 15 residues. The V segment lost 3 bases and the J segment 4 bases; nucleotides outside the gene matches: 7. CDR3 region: CASSEAGTTYNEQFF. The CDR3 region has the DNA TGTGCCAGCAGCGAAGCCGGGACTACTTACAATGAGCAGTTCTTC.

This chain connects TRBV7-9 to TRBJ1-2; TRBD1 is a possible D gene (5 bases). V lost 1 base, J lost 4 bases, and 16 bases lay in between. The CDR3 is 16 residues long. Germline V lookup: CDR1 SEHNR, CDR2 FQNEAQ (reference sequence). The CDR3 DNA follows: TGTGCCAGCAGCTTAGGAGGCAGTAGACAGATCTATGGCTACACCTTC. The encoded protein is CASSLGGSRQIYGYTF.

The J gene is TRBJ1-1, the V gene TRBV19, with TRBD1 identical over 8 bases. Germline V gives CDR1 LNHDA, CDR2 SQIVND (reference sequence). Trimming cost V 7 bases and J 4 bases; bases outside gene matches: 11. The CDR3 spans 15 residues. The CDR3 loop is CASTDDQGAFTEAFF. The CDR3 DNA sequence: TGTGCCAGTACCGATGATCAGGGGGCTTTCACTGAAGCTTTCTTT.

The genes are TRBV5-1 and TRBJ2-1, with 7 positions matching TRBD1. After removal of 4 bases from V and 0 bases from J, the junction contained 4 bases not matched to a gene. The length of the CDR3 is 15 residues. Per the germline V gene, CDR1 is SGHRS and CDR2 is YFSETQ. In DNA, the CDR3 is TGCGCCAGCAGCCCGACAGGGAGCTCCTACAATGAGCAGTTCTTC. This encodes CASSPTGSSYNEQFF.